A selection of T cell receptor beta chains follows, all from one sample in a study of blood T cell repertoires in COVID-19. TCRdb keeps only in-frame clones here, not all; method: immunoSEQ multiplex PCR. The sample has 150,000 or so clones; roughly 90% are singletons. Sequenced material: PBMCs or T cells enriched from blood (not recorded which). These TCRs come from a woman aged 40 to 49 who had been exposed to COVID-19. Both conserved end residues are part of each CDR3. The D gene is left open where the match is weak. Clone size is stated in some rows and not others, as once, few, many or a class when expanded.

abundance: NA; j_gene: TRBJ1-1; v_gene: TRBV9; d_gene: NA; CDR3nt: TGTGCCAGCAGCGTCACAGGGTCTTTGGCACTGAACACTGAAGCTTTCTTT; CDR3aa: CASSVTGSLALNTEAFF
abundance: NA; j_gene: TRBJ2-3; v_gene: TRBV28; d_gene: NA; CDR3nt: TGTGCCAGCAGTTTTCCTAAGAGCACAGATACGCAGTATTTT; CDR3aa: CASSFPKSTDTQYF
abundance: NA; j_gene: TRBJ2-7; v_gene: TRBV18; d_gene: TRBD1; CDR3nt: TGTGCCAGCTCGCCCAGGACAGGAAACTACGAGCAGTACTTC; CDR3aa: CASSPRTGNYEQYF
abundance: NA; j_gene: TRBJ1-5; v_gene: TRBV3-1/TRBV3-2; d_gene: TRBD1; CDR3nt: TGTGCCAGCAGCCAATCGACAGGGGCAATCAATCAGCCCCAGCATTTT; CDR3aa: CASSQSTGAINQPQHF
abundance: NA; j_gene: TRBJ1-5; v_gene: TRBV5-8; d_gene: TRBD1; CDR3nt: TGTGCCAGCAGTCGGGACAGGCGCAATCAGCCCCAGCATTTT; CDR3aa: CASSRDRRNQPQHF
abundance: few; j_gene: TRBJ1-1; v_gene: TRBV11-2; d_gene: NA; CDR3nt: TGTGCCAGCAGCTTAGTTTCAGGCCGGGGGATCACTGAAGCTTTCTTT; CDR3aa: CASSLVSGRGITEAFF
abundance: NA; j_gene: TRBJ1-1; v_gene: TRBV6-5; d_gene: NA; CDR3nt: TGTGCCAGTGGACAGTCGCACACTGAAGCTTTCTTT; CDR3aa: CASGQSHTEAFF
abundance: NA; j_gene: TRBJ2-7; v_gene: TRBV28; d_gene: TRBD1; CDR3nt: TGTGCCAGCAGAGGGGACAGGGTAGACGAGCAGTACTTC; CDR3aa: CASRGDRVDEQYF
abundance: NA; j_gene: TRBJ2-7; v_gene: TRBV3-1/TRBV3-2; d_gene: NA; CDR3nt: TGTGCCAGCAGCCAAGGAGGTCCCCGGCGTGCCGAGCAGTACTTC; CDR3aa: CASSQGGPRRAEQYF
abundance: NA; j_gene: TRBJ1-2; v_gene: TRBV6-2/TRBV6-3; d_gene: NA; CDR3nt: TGTGCCAGCAGTTTAGCCTATGGCTACACCTTC; CDR3aa: CASSLAYGYTF
abundance: NA; j_gene: TRBJ1-5; v_gene: TRBV27; d_gene: NA; CDR3nt: TGTGCCAGCAGTTTAGTAGGGGGAGTCCGGCAGCCCCAGCATTTT; CDR3aa: CASSLVGGVRQPQHF
abundance: once; j_gene: TRBJ2-7; v_gene: TRBV19; d_gene: NA; CDR3nt: TGTGCCAGTAGTACAGGGGTCCACGAGCAGTACTTC; CDR3aa: CASSTGVHEQYF
abundance: NA; j_gene: TRBJ1-1; v_gene: TRBV28; d_gene: NA; CDR3nt: TGTGCCAGCAGTCAATATGAGACAGGATCGAACACTGAAGCTTTCTTT; CDR3aa: CASSQYETGSNTEAFF
abundance: NA; j_gene: TRBJ1-2; v_gene: TRBV7-9; d_gene: NA; CDR3nt: TGTGCCAGCAGCTTAGATCGAGGGAGGTATGGCTACACCTTC; CDR3aa: CASSLDRGRYGYTF
abundance: NA; j_gene: TRBJ2-3; v_gene: TRBV28; d_gene: TRBD1; CDR3nt: TGTGCCAGCAGTACAACAGGGGGTATGGGGCTAAATACGCAGTATTTT; CDR3aa: CASSTTGGMGLNTQYF
abundance: once; j_gene: TRBJ2-7; v_gene: TRBV6-5; d_gene: NA; CDR3nt: TGTGCCAGCAGTTACCAGTGGCCAAGGGGCGAGCAGTACTTC; CDR3aa: CASSYQWPRGEQYF
abundance: NA; j_gene: TRBJ1-5; v_gene: TRBV5-6; d_gene: NA; CDR3nt: TGTGCCAGCAGCTTGCTCGGTGGGGCCCATAGCAATCAGCCCCAGCATTTT; CDR3aa: CASSLLGGAHSNQPQHF
abundance: NA; j_gene: TRBJ1-2; v_gene: TRBV20-1; d_gene: NA; CDR3nt: TGCAGTGCTAGTATGGGGGCAGCTAACTATGGCTACACCTTC; CDR3aa: CSASMGAANYGYTF
abundance: NA; j_gene: TRBJ2-3; v_gene: TRBV5-1; d_gene: NA; CDR3nt: TGCGCCAGCAGCGCAGGGGACGTCCTCAGCACAGATACGCAGTATTTT; CDR3aa: CASSAGDVLSTDTQYF
abundance: NA; j_gene: TRBJ2-3; v_gene: TRBV3-1/TRBV3-2; d_gene: NA; CDR3nt: TGTGCCAGCAGCGCCACGGACAAGTGGGGTAGTACAGATACGCAGTATTTT; CDR3aa: CASSATDKWGSTDTQYF
abundance: NA; j_gene: TRBJ1-2; v_gene: TRBV19; d_gene: NA; CDR3nt: TGTGCCAGTAGTATGGTCCCGCAGGATTTCTATGGCTACACCTTC; CDR3aa: CASSMVPQDFYGYTF
abundance: once; j_gene: TRBJ2-1; v_gene: TRBV2; d_gene: NA; CDR3nt: TGTGCCAGCAGCGAACGGGCCAGCGGCAATGAGCAGTTCTTC; CDR3aa: CASSERASGNEQFF
abundance: few; j_gene: TRBJ2-7; v_gene: TRBV3-1/TRBV3-2; d_gene: TRBD1; CDR3nt: TGTGCCAGCAGCCAGAGGGGGCGCGGGTACGAGCAGTACTTC; CDR3aa: CASSQRGRGYEQYF
abundance: NA; j_gene: TRBJ2-1; v_gene: TRBV28; d_gene: TRBD2; CDR3nt: TGTGCCAGCAGTTTATGGGAAACGGCTAGCGGAGACAATGAGCAGTTCTTC; CDR3aa: CASSLWETASGDNEQFF
abundance: NA; j_gene: TRBJ2-7; v_gene: TRBV20-1; d_gene: TRBD2; CDR3nt: TGCAGTGCTAGTCTGACTAGCGGGGGGTACGAGCAGTACTTC; CDR3aa: CSASLTSGGYEQYF